This is a list of T cell receptor beta chains from one sample in a study of blood T cell repertoires in COVID-19. Generated by immunoSEQ multiplex PCR, the TCRdb table keeps only in-frame clones and is missing some. Of 300,000 to 350,000 clones listed, around nine tenths are singletons. The source material was peripheral blood. The receptor set was obtained from a woman in her 30s with COVID-19, enrolled during active disease. Both conserved end residues are part of each CDR3. A D gene is named only where the DNA matches it firmly. Expanded clones get a size class; other rows say once, few or many, or leave the size out.

>-|TRBJ1-4|TRBV3-1/TRBV3-2|-
TGTGCCAGCAGCCACGGTCTGTCGGGGGGTGAAAAACTGTTTTTT
CASSHGLSGGEKLFF
>TRBD1|TRBJ2-1|TRBV5-4|-
TGTGCCAGCAGCCCAGGACAGGGGGGGTACAATGAGCAGTTCTTC
CASSPGQGGYNEQFF
>-|TRBJ1-5|TRBV10-2|-
TGCGCCACCAAGGAGTATAGCAATCAGCCCCAGCATTTT
CATKEYSNQPQHF
>-|TRBJ1-2|TRBV19|once
TGTGCCAGTAGTATGCCAGGGAGGAACTATGGCTACACCTTC
CASSMPGRNYGYTF
>-|TRBJ2-1|TRBV5-1|-
TGCGCCAGCAGCTTGAATTCGCAGCGTTACAATGAGCAGTTCTTC
CASSLNSQRYNEQFF
>-|TRBJ1-2|TRBV6-5|-
TGTGCCAGCAGACAATCCAGGACAGCCTATGGCTACACCTTC
CASRQSRTAYGYTF
>-|TRBJ2-6|TRBV6-2/TRBV6-3|-
TGTGCCAGCAGCCCCAGCGGAATCGGGGCCAACGTCCTGACTTTC
CASSPSGIGANVLTF
>-|TRBJ2-7|TRBV3-1/TRBV3-2|-
TGTGCCAGCAGCCAAGTCCCAATTAGACAGGACAACTACGAGCAGTACTTC
CASSQVPIRQDNYEQYF
>-|TRBJ2-2|TRBV5-1|-
TGCGCCAGCAGCCTCGGAACAGGGTTATCGTCCGGGGAGCTGTTTTTT
CASSLGTGLSSGELFF
>TRBD2|TRBJ2-6|TRBV6-6|-
TGTGCCAGCAGTAGGGAGGGCGGTGGGGCCAACGTCCTGACTTTC
CASSREGGGANVLTF
>TRBD2|TRBJ2-7|TRBV4-1|-
TGCGCCAGCAGCCAAGACGGCGGGAGTAGTTACGAGCAGTACTTC
CASSQDGGSSYEQYF
>-|TRBJ1-5|TRBV5-6|-
TGTGCCAGCAGCGCCGCGGGGTTCAATCAGCCCCAGCATTTT
CASSAAGFNQPQHF
>-|TRBJ2-7|TRBV20-1|once
TGCAGTGCTAGAAGGGGTTCCGAGCAGTACTTC
CSARRGSEQYF
>-|TRBJ1-3|TRBV6-1|-
TGTGCCAGCAGTGCCCATGCATTTGAGGGCTCAACGGGTAACACCATATATTTT
CASSAHAFEGSTGNTIYF
>TRBD1|TRBJ1-1|TRBV5-1|-
TGCGCCAGCAGCGACGGGACAGGGGTAAACACTGAAGCTTTCTTT
CASSDGTGVNTEAFF
>TRBD1|TRBJ2-1|TRBV12-5|-
TGTGCTAGTGGTTTGGCTGGACAGGGGGCGTGGAATGAGCAGTTCTTC
CASGLAGQGAWNEQFF
>-|TRBJ2-3|TRBV11-2|-
TGTGCCAGCAGCTTCAACAGGGAGGGGTGGGATACGCAGTATTTT
CASSFNREGWDTQYF
>-|TRBJ1-1|TRBV7-9|-
TGTGCCAGCAGCCAGGGACAAGGGAACGGGCCTGAAGCTTTCTTT
CASSQGQGNGPEAFF
>TRBD2|TRBJ2-5|TRBV13|-
TGTGCCAGCAGCCCAGGGACTAGCGTTCAAGAGACCCAGTACTTC
CASSPGTSVQETQYF
>-|TRBJ2-2|TRBV5-6|-
TGTGCCAGCAGCTTGGGGGCGAGAAACACCGGGGAGCTGTTTTTT
CASSLGARNTGELFF
>TRBD1|TRBJ1-2|TRBV15|-
TGTGCCACCAGCGGGGACAGGGTCTATGGCTACACCTTC
CATSGDRVYGYTF
>-|TRBJ1-6|TRBV19|once
TGTGCCAGTAGTCCATTCCTGGAGTCACCCCTCCACTTT
CASSPFLESPLHF
>-|TRBJ1-5|TRBV19|-
TGTGCCAGTAGTATCGTCAGGGATAGCAATCAGCCCCAGCATTTT
CASSIVRDSNQPQHF
>TRBD1|TRBJ1-4|TRBV30|-
TGTGCCTACCTCGACAGGGGAGATGAAAAACTGTTTTTT
CAYLDRGDEKLFF
>TRBD1|TRBJ2-1|TRBV2|-
TGTGCCAGCTGGGACAGTAGTTCCTCCTACAATGAGCAGTTCTTC
CASWDSSSSYNEQFF
>-|TRBJ1-1|TRBV29-1|-
TGCAGCGTTGAAGATGGACAGAACTTGGCCACTGAAGCTTTCTTT
CSVEDGQNLATEAFF
>-|TRBJ1-2|TRBV6-5|few
TGTGCCAGCAGAGGGAGAGGCCCCTCCTATGGCTACACCTTC
CASRGRGPSYGYTF
>TRBD2|TRBJ2-3|TRBV7-8|-
TGTGCCAGCCGGACTAGCGGGGGGGTCACAGATACGCAGTATTTT
CASRTSGGVTDTQYF
>TRBD2|TRBJ2-5|TRBV7-2|-
TGTGCCAGCAGCGGGGGACTAGCGGTCCTCGAGACCCAGTACTTC
CASSGGLAVLETQYF
>-|TRBJ2-3|TRBV29-1|-
TGCAGCGTGGAAGGGGGGAGGCGAGATACGCAGTATTTT
CSVEGGRRDTQYF
>TRBD2|TRBJ2-7|TRBV10-2|-
TGCGCCAGCACGAATCTAGCGGCCAAATCCTACGAGCAGTACTTC
CASTNLAAKSYEQYF
>TRBD1|TRBJ2-7|TRBV10-3|-
TGTGCCATCAGTGAGTCGGAAAGTAAACGGGACAGGGGTTACTACGAGCAGTACTTC
CAISESESKRDRGYYEQYF
>-|TRBJ2-3|TRBV5-1|-
TGCGCCAGCTGCGTTGCGGGGGCCACAGATACGCAGTATTTT
CASCVAGATDTQYF
>TRBD2|TRBJ2-1|TRBV30|-
TGTGCCTGGAGTGTGGGGCTAGCGGGCTACAATGAGCAGTTCTTC
CAWSVGLAGYNEQFF
>-|TRBJ1-4|TRBV11-2|-
TGTGCCAGCAGCTCCGGTGAAAAACTGTTTTTT
CASSSGEKLFF
>TRBD1|TRBJ2-3|TRBV15|-
TGTGCCACCAGCAGATCCGGGACAGTCTCAGATACGCAGTATTTT
CATSRSGTVSDTQYF
>-|TRBJ1-1|TRBV9|-
TGTGCCAGCAGCGTAGGGTCCGGGGGAACTGAAGCTTTCTTT
CASSVGSGGTEAFF
>-|TRBJ1-6|TRBV6-1|once
TGTGCCAGCAGTGAAGTGGGATGGGGCAGCCATAATTCACCCCTCCACTTT
CASSEVGWGSHNSPLHF
>TRBD1|TRBJ1-4|TRBV30|-
TGTGCCTGGAGTGTCTACCAGTACGGGACAGGAGATGAAAAACTGTTTTTT
CAWSVYQYGTGDEKLFF